This T cell receptor beta chain was recovered during a study of blood T cell repertoires in COVID-19. On the study more broadly: PBMCs, B-cell-depleted T cells, or T cells provided the cDNA or gDNA that made up the material.

Participants' own reports of clinical history determined their cohort assignment. Deletions cut 3 bases from V and 1 base from J, with 19 bases between. The germline gives CDR1 PRHDT, CDR2 FYEKMQ (reference sequence). This CDR3 spans 17 amino acids. In the source study's methods: Reference gene primer amplification gave estimated nucleated cell counts. This table comes from immunoSEQ multiplex PCR, and its TCRdb copy is limited to in-frame clones, with some not included. V and J calls and clone size are those listed in that table; D and trimming were worked out from the DNA. The sample has 200,000 to 250,000 clones; 75% to 90% are singletons.

This receptor was taken from a woman between 40 and 50 years old with acute COVID-19. J is TRBJ2-7 and V is TRBV13, with TRBD2 as a possible D gene (5 bases). Sample: PBMCs or T cells enriched from blood (not recorded which). The CDR3 nucleotides are TGTGCCAGCAGCTTCTCCGGCGTCGGGGAAGGGTCCTACGAGCAGTACTTC. Translation gives CASSFSGVGEGSYEQYF.